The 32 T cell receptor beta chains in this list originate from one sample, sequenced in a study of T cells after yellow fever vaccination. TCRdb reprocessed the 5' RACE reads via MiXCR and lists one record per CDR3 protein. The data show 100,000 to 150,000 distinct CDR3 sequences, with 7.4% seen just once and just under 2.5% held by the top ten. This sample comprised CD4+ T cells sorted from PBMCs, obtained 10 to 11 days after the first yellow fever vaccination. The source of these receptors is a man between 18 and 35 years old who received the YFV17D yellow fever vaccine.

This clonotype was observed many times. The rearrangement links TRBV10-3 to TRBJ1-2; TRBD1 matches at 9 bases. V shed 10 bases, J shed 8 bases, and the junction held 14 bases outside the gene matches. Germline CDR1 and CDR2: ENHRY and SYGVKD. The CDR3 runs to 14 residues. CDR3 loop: CATGTGTGYQGYTF. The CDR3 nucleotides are TGTGCCACCGGGACCGGGACAGGGTATCAAGGCTACACCTTC.

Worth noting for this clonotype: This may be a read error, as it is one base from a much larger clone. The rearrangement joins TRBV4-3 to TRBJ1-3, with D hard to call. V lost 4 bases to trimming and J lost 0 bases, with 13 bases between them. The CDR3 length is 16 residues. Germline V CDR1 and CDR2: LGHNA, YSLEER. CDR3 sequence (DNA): TGCGCCAGCAGCCGTAGTTGGATAGGCTCTGGAAACACCATATATTTT. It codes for CASSRSWIGSGNTIYF.

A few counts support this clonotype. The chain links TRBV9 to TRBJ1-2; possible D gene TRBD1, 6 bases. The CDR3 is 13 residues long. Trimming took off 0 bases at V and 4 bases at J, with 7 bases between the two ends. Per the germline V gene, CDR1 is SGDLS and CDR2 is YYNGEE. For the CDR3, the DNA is TGTGCCAGCAGCGTAGGGGGGGCCTATGGCTACACCTTC. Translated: CASSVGGAYGYTF.

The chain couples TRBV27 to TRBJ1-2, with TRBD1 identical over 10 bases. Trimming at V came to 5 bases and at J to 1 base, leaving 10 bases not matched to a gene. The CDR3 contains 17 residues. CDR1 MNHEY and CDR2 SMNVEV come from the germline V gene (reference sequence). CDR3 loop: CASSLRDRGYLNYGYTF. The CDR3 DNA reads TGTGCCAGCAGTCTCCGGGACAGGGGTTACCTTAACTATGGCTACACCTTC.

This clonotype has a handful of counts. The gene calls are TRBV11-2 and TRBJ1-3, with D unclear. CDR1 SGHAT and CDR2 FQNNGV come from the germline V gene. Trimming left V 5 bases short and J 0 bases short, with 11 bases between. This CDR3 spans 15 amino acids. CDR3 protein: CASSPQRTSGNTIYF. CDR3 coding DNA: TGTGCCAGCAGCCCCCAGCGTACCTCTGGAAACACCATATATTTT.

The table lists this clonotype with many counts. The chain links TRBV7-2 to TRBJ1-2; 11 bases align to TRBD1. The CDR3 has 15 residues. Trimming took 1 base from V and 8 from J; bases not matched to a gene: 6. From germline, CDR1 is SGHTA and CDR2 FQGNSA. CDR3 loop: CASSLGGDRGSGYTF. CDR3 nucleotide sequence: TGTGCCAGCAGCTTAGGTGGGGACAGGGGGTCCGGCTACACCTTC.

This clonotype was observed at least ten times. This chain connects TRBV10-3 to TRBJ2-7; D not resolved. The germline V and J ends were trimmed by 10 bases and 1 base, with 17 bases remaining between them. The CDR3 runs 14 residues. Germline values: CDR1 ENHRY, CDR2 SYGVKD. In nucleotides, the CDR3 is TGTGCCACCTCCCTTGAAGGCGGATCCTACGAGCAGTACGTC. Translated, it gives CATSLEGGSYEQYV.

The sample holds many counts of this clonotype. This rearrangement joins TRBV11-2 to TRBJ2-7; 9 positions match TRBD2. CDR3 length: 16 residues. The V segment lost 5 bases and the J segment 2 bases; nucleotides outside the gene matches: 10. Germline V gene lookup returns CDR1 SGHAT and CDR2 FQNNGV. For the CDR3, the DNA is TGTGCCAGCAGCCCGGGGTCTAGCGGGGCAACCTACGAGCAGTACTTC. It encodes CASSPGSSGATYEQYF.

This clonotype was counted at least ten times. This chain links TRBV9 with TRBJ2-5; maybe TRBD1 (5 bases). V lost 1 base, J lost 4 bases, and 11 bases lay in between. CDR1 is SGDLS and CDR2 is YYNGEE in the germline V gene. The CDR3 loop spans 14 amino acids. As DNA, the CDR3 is TGTGCCAGCAGCGTAAACCAGGGCAGAGAGACCCAGTACTTC. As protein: CASSVNQGRETQYF.

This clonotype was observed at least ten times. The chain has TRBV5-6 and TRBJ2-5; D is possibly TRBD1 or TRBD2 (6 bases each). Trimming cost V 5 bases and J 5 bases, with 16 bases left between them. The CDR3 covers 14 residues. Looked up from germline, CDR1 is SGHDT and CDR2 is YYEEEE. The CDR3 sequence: CASSGIGGPETQYF. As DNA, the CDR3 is TGTGCCAGCAGTGGAATCGGGGGCCCTGAGACCCAGTACTTC.

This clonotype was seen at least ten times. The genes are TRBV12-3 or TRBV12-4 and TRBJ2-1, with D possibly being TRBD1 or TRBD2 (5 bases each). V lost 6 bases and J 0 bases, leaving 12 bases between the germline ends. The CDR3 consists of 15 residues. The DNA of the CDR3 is TGTGCCAGCAGGTTTGGGACGAGCTCCTACAATGAGCAGTTCTTC. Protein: CASRFGTSSYNEQFF.

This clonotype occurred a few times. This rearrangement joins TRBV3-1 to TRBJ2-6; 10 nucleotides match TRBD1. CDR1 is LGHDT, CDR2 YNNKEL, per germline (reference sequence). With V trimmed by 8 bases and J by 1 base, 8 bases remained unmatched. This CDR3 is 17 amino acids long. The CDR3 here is CASVRTGGVSGANVLTF. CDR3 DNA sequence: TGTGCCAGCGTCCGGACAGGGGGGGTATCTGGGGCCAACGTCCTGACTTTC.

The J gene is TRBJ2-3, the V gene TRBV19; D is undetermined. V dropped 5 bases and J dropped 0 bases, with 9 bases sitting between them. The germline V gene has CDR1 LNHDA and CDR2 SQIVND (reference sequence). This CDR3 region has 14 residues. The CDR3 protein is CASSAITSTDTQYF. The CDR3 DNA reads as TGTGCCAGTAGTGCCATTACTAGCACAGATACGCAGTATTTT.

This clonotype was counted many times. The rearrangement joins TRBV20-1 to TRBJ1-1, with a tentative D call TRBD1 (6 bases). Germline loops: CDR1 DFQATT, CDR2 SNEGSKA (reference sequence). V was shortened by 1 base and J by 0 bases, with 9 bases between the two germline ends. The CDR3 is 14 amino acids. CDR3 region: CSARVGGVNTEAFF. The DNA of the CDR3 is TGCAGTGCTAGAGTAGGGGGTGTGAACACTGAAGCTTTCTTT.

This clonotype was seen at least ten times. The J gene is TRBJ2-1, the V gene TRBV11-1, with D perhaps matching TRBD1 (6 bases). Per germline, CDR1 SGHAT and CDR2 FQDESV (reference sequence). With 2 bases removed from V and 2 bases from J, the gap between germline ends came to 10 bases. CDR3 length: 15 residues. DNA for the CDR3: TGTGCCAGCAGCTTACAACAGGGTCCCTACAATGAGCAGTTCTTC. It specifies CASSLQQGPYNEQFF.

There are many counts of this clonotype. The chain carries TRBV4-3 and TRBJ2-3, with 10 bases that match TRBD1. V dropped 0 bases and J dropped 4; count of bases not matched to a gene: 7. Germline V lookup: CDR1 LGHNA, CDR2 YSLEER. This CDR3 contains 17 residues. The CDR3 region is CASSQDLGTGVADTQYF. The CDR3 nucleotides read TGCGCCAGCAGCCAAGATTTAGGGACAGGGGTGGCAGATACGCAGTATTTT.

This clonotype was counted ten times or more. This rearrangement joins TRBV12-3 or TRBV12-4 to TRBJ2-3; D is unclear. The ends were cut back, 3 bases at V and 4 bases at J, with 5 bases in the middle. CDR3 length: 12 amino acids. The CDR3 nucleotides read TGTGCCAGCAGTTTGTATCCAGATACGCAGTATTTT. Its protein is CASSLYPDTQYF.

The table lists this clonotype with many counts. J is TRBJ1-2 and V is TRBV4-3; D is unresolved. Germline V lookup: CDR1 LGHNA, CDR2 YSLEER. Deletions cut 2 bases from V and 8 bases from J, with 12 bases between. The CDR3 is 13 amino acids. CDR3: CASSQRGIGGYTF. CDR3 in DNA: TGCGCCAGCAGCCAACGAGGGATAGGGGGCTACACCTTC.

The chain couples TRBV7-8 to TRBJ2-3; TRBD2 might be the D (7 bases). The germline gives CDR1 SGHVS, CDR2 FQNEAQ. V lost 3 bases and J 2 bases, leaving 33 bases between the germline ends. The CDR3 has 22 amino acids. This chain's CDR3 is CASSLLGRGGLSRVLHTDTQYF. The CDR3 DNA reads TGTGCCAGCAGCTTGCTAGGGAGGGGGGGCCTTTCCAGGGTCCTCCACACAGATACGCAGTATTTT.

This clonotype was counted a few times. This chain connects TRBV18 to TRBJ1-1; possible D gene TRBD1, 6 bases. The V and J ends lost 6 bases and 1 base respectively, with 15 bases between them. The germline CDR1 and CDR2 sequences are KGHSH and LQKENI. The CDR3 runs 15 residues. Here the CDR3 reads CASSQNRASNTEAFF. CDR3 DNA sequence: TGTGCCAGCTCCCAAAACAGGGCATCGAACACTGAAGCTTTCTTT.

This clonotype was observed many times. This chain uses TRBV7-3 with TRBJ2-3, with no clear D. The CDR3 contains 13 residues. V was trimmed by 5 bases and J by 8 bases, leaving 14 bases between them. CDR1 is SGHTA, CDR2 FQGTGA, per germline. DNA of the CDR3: TGTGCCAGCAGCCCTCGACCTGGCGGTACGCAGTATTTT. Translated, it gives CASSPRPGGTQYF.

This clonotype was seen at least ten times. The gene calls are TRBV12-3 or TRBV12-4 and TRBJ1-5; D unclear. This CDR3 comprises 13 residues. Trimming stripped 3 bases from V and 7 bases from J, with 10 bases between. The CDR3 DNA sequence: TGTGCCAGCAGTTTCGAGAGAGGGCAGCCCCAGCATTTT. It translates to CASSFERGQPQHF.

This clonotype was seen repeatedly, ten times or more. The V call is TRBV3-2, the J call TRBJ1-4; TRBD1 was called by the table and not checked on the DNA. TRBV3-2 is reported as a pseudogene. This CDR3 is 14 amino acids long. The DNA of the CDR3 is TGTGCCAGCAGCTTGACAGGGTACTACGAAAAACTGTTTTTT. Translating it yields CASSLTGYYEKLFF.

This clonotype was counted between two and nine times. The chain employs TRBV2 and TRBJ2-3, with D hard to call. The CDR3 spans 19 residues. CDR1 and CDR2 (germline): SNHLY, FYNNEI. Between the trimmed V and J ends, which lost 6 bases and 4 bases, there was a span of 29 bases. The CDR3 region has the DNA TGTGCCAGCAGGAGAAAACCCCTTGGAACTATTTCTCCGGCAGATACGCAGTATTTT. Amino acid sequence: CASRRKPLGTISPADTQYF. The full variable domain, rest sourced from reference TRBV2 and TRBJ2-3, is EPEVTQTPSHQVTQMGQEVILRCVPISNHLYFYWYRQILGQKVEFLVSFYNNEISEKSEIFDDQFSVERPDGSNFTLKIRSTKLEDSAMYFCASRRKPLGTISPADTQYFGPGTRLTVL.

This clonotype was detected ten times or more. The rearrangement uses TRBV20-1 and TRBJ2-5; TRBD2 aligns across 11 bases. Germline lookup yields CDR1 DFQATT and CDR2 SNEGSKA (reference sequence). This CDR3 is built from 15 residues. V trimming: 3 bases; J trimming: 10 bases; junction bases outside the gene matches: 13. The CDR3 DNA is TGCAGTGCTAGGACTGGGACTAGCGGCTACGTGAGCCAGTACTTC. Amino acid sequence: CSARTGTSGYVSQYF.

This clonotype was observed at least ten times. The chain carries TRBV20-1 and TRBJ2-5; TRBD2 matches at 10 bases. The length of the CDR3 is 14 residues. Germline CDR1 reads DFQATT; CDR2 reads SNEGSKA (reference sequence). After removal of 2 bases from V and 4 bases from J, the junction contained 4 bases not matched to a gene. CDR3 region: CSARSASGRETQYF. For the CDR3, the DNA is TGCAGTGCTAGATCGGCTAGCGGGAGAGAGACCCAGTACTTC.

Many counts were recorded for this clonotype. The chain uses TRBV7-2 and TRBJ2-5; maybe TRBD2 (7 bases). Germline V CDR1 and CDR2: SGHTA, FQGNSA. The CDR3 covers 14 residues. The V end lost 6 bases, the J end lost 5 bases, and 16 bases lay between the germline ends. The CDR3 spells CASRGGALFETQYF. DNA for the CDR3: TGTGCCAGCAGGGGGGGGGCCCTTTTCGAGACCCAGTACTTC. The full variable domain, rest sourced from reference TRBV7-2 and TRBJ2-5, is GAGVSQSPSNKVTEKGKDVELRCDPISGHTALYWYRQSLGQGLEFLIYFQGNSAPDKSGLPSDRFSAERTGGSVSTLTIQRTQQEDSAVYLCASRGGALFETQYFGPGTRLLVL.

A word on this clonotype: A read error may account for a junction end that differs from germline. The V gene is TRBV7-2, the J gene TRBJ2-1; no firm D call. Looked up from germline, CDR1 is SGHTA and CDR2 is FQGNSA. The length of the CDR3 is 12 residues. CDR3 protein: CASSLKGMVPIF. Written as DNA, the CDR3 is TGTGCCAGCAGCTTAAAGGGCATGGTGCCGATCTTC.

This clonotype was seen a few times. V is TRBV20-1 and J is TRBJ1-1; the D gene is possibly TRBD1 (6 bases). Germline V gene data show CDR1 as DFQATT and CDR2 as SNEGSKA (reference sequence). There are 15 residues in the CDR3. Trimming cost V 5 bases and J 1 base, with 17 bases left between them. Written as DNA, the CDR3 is TGCAGTGCTGAGAGGAGGGGAGGGGGGAACACTGAAGCTTTCTTT. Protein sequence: CSAERRGGGNTEAFF.

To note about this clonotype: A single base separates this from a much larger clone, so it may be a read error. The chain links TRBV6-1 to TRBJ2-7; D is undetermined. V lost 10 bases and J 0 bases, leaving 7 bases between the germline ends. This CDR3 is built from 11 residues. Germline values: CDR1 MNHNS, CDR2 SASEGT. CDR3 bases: TGTGCCATCGGGTACTCCTACGAGCAGTACTTC. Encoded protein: CAIGYSYEQYF.

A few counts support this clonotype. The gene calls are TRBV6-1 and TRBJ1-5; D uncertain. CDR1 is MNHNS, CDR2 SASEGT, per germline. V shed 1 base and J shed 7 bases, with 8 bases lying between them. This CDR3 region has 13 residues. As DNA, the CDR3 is TGTGCCAGCAGTGAAGGAGTTGTCCAGCCCCAGCATTTT. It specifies CASSEGVVQPQHF.

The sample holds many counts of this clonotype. CDR3 sequence (DNA): TGTGCCAGCAGCCAAGGGGGGATCGCAGATACGCAGTATTTT. This translates into CASSQGGIADTQYF. This chain connects TRBV28 to TRBJ2-3; D is possibly TRBD1 or TRBD2 (6 bases each). This CDR3 has 14 residues. The ends were cut back, 6 bases at V and 4 bases at J, with 14 bases in the middle. Germline loops: CDR1 MDHEN, CDR2 SYDVKM.